The T cell receptor beta chain under discussion was sequenced for a study of blood T cell repertoires in COVID-19. Across the whole study: The United States, Italy and Spain were the sources of the acute and convalescent COVID-19 samples. Nucleic acid was either cDNA or gDNA, and it came from T cells, B-cell-depleted T cells, or PBMCs.

A Seattle source enrolled patients during active infection and followed them longitudinally. Per the authors' pipeline: Nucleated cell number was recorded as an estimate derived from reference gene primer amplification. Using immunoSEQ multiplex PCR, the repertoire was profiled, and TCRdb retains in-frame clones only, with some absent. That table furnishes V, J and clone size, whereas the DNA furnished D and trimming. Here the sample spans about 330,000 clones, roughly 87% being singletons. Germline CDR1 reads SGHTA; CDR2 reads FQGNSA. V was trimmed by 5 bases and J by 1 base, leaving 14 bases between them. The length of the CDR3 is 15 residues.

The V call is TRBV7-2, the J call TRBJ1-1; TRBD1 might be the D (6 bases). The receptor comes from a man younger than 45 with COVID-19, enrolled during active disease. Sequencing input: peripheral blood. CDR3 in amino acids: CASSPRGGPNTEAFF. CDR3 DNA: TGTGCCAGCAGCCCTAGAGGGGGACCGAACACTGAAGCTTTCTTT.